The 5 T cell receptor beta chains reported below all come from one sample, sequenced in a study of response to subunit inactivated influenza vaccine. TCRdb redid the calling of the RT-PCR reads with MiXCR, one entry per CDR3 protein. The sample yields just over 300,000 distinct CDR3 sequences, roughly 22% seen once. Sequencing was performed on PBMCs from blood, taken less than 22 months after vaccination. These receptors all stem from a man in his fifties or sixties who received an inactivated influenza vaccine.

This clonotype was detected only a few times. The chain uses TRBV28 and TRBJ2-1; 10 bases match TRBD2. Trimming at V came to 2 bases and at J to 5 bases, leaving 6 bases not matched to a gene. The germline V gene encodes CDR1 MDHEN and CDR2 SYDVKM. The CDR3 is made up of 16 amino acids. The CDR3 reads CASSLPLAGGNNEQFF. In nucleotides, the CDR3 is TGTGCCAGCAGTTTACCCTTAGCGGGGGGAAACAATGAGCAGTTCTTC.

Only a few counts were recorded for this clonotype. The V and J genes are TRBV11-2 and TRBJ2-7; 8 bases are shared with TRBD2. Losses at the gene ends were 4 bases for V and 1 base for J; bases not matched to a gene: 18. Germline V gene lookup returns CDR1 SGHAT and CDR2 FQNNGV. CDR3 length: 19 residues. The CDR3 DNA is TGTGCCAGCAGCTCAGGGGCAGGGCTACGGGGCGGGGGGTCCTACGAGCAGTACTTC. Protein product: CASSSGAGLRGGGSYEQYF.

In its sample, this clonotype was seen many times. The chain joins TRBV6-1 to TRBJ1-6, with TRBD1 matching 7 bases. The CDR3 extends over 14 amino acids. In germline, CDR1 is MNHNS, CDR2 SASEGT. J was trimmed by 10 bases and V by 6 bases; bases with no gene match: 9. CDR3 sequence: CASREQGKGSPLHF. In DNA, the CDR3 is TGTGCCAGCAGAGAACAGGGGAAGGGGTCACCCCTCCACTTT.

The V call is TRBV25-1, the J call TRBJ1-3; TRBD1 agrees at 9 bases. Germline V gene data show CDR1 as MGHDK and CDR2 as SYGVNS. The CDR3 sequence is 16 residues long. With 8 bases clipped from V and 0 bases from J, the junction kept 8 bases outside the gene matches. For the CDR3, the DNA is TGTGCCAGCGACCCGGGACAGGGTAACTCTGGAAACACCATATATTTT. It codes for CASDPGQGNSGNTIYF. Filled out from reference TRBV25-1 and TRBJ1-3, the complete variable domain reads EADIYQTPRYLVIGTGKKITLECSQTMGHDKMYWYQQDPGMELHLIHYSYGVNSTEKGDLSSESTVSRIRTEHFPLTLESARPSHTSQYLCASDPGQGNSGNTIYFGEGSWLTVV.

The rearrangement uses TRBV5-8 and TRBJ2-2; TRBD2 aligns across 7 bases. The CDR3 loop spans 16 amino acids. Germline V gene sequence: CDR1 SGHTS, CDR2 YDEGEE. Trimming at V came to 7 bases and at J to 2 bases, leaving 11 bases not matched to a gene. CDR3 sequence (DNA): TGTGCCAGCTGCCGCGGGGGAGGACCTAACACCGGGGAGCTGTTTTTT. Translated, it gives CASCRGGGPNTGELFF.